This T cell receptor beta chain was retrieved from a study of T cell responses to AZD1222 COVID-19 vaccine. Study information: Second-dose timings of about 4 or about 12 weeks were pooled.

Repertoires were generated with immunoSEQ multiplex PCR, while TCRdb's copy carries only in-frame clones and drops some. The sample holds fewer than 200,000 clones, over 80% seen once. Comments on this clone: Its antigen is unidentified.

Germline V gives CDR1 SEHNR, CDR2 FQNEAQ (reference sequence). The CDR3 sequence is 16 residues long. The V segment lost 5 bases and the J segment 5 bases; nucleotides outside the gene matches: 12. Whole-study findings and limits: After the peak T cell response, and only then, were repertoires sampled. There were vaccine-associated CD4 TCRs across spike, dominant at 160-218 and 743-854.

The chain uses TRBV7-9 and TRBJ2-1; 7 bases match TRBD1. The receptor's source is an adult in good health. Sample: peripheral blood, taken on day 0 of AZD1222 vaccination. The CDR3 bases are TGTGCCAGCAGCCCCCGACAGGGATGGGGCGACAATGAGCAGTTCTTC. Translated, it gives CASSPRQGWGDNEQFF.